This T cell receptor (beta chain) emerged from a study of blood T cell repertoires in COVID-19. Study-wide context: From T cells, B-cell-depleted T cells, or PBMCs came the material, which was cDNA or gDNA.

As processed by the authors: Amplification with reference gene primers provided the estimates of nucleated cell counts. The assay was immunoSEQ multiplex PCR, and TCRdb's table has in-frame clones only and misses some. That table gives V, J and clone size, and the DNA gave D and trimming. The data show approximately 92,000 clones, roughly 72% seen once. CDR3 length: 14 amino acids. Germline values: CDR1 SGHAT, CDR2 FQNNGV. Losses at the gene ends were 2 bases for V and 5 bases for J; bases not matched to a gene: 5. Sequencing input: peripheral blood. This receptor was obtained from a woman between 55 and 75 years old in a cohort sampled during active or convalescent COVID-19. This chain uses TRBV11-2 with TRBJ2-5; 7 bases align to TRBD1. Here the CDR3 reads CASSLRGGGETQYF. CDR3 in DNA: TGTGCCAGCAGCTTAAGAGGGGGCGGGGAGACCCAGTACTTC.